The rows below give T cell receptor beta chains drawn from one sample of a study of blood T cell repertoires in COVID-19. TCRdb's table, derived via immunoSEQ multiplex PCR, lists solely in-frame clones and lacks some. The table shows about 200,000 clones, with roughly 82% occurring only once. Sequenced: peripheral blood. These TCRs come from a human donor in a cohort sampled during active COVID-19. The CDR3 runs from the conserved cysteine through the conserved F or W. Fields, in order: J gene, clone size, V gene, D gene, CDR3 protein, CDR3 DNA. The D gene is left open where the match is weak. The size of a clone is reported for some rows only, either as once, few or many, or as a class for expanded clones.

>TRBJ1-1|few|TRBV15|.
CATSRDRSKNTEAFF
TGTGCCACCAGCAGAGATAGGAGCAAGAACACTGAAGCTTTCTTT
>TRBJ1-3|.|TRBV7-9|TRBD1
CASAGTASGNTIYF
TGTGCCAGCGCCGGGACAGCCTCTGGAAACACCATATATTTT
>TRBJ2-1|.|TRBV5-1|TRBD2
CASSLVGLADNEQFF
TGCGCCAGCAGCTTGGTCGGACTAGCGGACAATGAGCAGTTCTTC
>TRBJ1-3|.|TRBV6-6|TRBD1
CASSQGGTGAYSGNTIYF
TGTGCCAGCAGTCAGGGGGGGACAGGAGCTTACTCTGGAAACACCATATATTTT
>TRBJ1-4|.|TRBV9|.
CASSPREGGYEKLFF
TGTGCCAGCAGCCCCCGGGAAGGAGGTTACGAAAAACTGTTTTTT
>TRBJ2-3|.|TRBV5-1|TRBD2
CASSLGLAFFLDTQYF
TGCGCCAGCAGCTTGGGACTAGCTTTTTTTCTGGATACGCAGTATTTT
>TRBJ2-1|.|TRBV19|TRBD2
CASSPRLAGGLYNEQFF
TGTGCCAGTAGTCCCCGACTAGCGGGAGGGCTCTACAATGAGCAGTTCTTC
>TRBJ2-5|.|TRBV18|.
CASSTVVKETQYF
TGTGCCAGCTCAACAGTTGTGAAAGAGACCCAGTACTTC
>TRBJ2-1|.|TRBV7-9|TRBD1
CASSWPGQGIYNEQFF
TGTGCCAGCAGCTGGCCGGGACAGGGTATCTACAATGAGCAGTTCTTC
>TRBJ2-6|.|TRBV18|.
CASSPPKFSSGANVLTF
TGTGCCAGCTCACCACCAAAGTTCAGCTCTGGGGCCAACGTCCTGACTTTC
>TRBJ2-3|.|TRBV7-9|.
CASSLVGLGQYF
TGTGCCAGCAGCTTAGTGGGGCTGGGGCAGTATTTT
>TRBJ2-1|.|TRBV20-1|TRBD2
CSASLSRRTSGYNEQFF
TGCAGTGCTAGTTTATCTCGTCGGACTAGCGGATACAATGAGCAGTTCTTC
>TRBJ2-3|.|TRBV18|.
CASSPDREPTDTQYF
TGTGCCAGCTCACCGGACAGAGAGCCAACAGATACGCAGTATTTT
>TRBJ2-1|.|TRBV5-4|.
CASSLGRGLGNEQFF
TGTGCCAGCAGCTTGGGAAGGGGACTGGGGAATGAGCAGTTCTTC
>TRBJ2-3|.|TRBV7-8|TRBD2
CASSQMRTSGSNTDTQYF
TGTGCCAGCAGCCAAATGCGGACTAGCGGGAGTAACACAGATACGCAGTATTTT
>TRBJ2-3|.|TRBV5-6|.
CASSLLSGKDTQYF
TGTGCCAGCAGCTTGCTCTCGGGGAAGGATACGCAGTATTTT
>TRBJ1-1|few|TRBV5-1|.
CASSLVGGDTEAFF
TGCGCCAGCAGCTTGGTAGGGGGGGACACTGAAGCTTTCTTT
>TRBJ2-7|.|TRBV11-3|TRBD1
CASSRDRGREQYF
TGTGCCAGCAGCCGGGACAGGGGGCGCGAGCAGTACTTC
>TRBJ1-1|.|TRBV5-1|TRBD1
CASSYRQGPSNTEAFF
TGCGCCAGCAGCTACCGACAGGGCCCTTCGAACACTGAAGCTTTCTTT
>TRBJ1-6|.|TRBV10-2|TRBD1
CASWPGQGPSPLHF
TGCGCCAGCTGGCCGGGACAGGGTCCCTCACCCCTCCACTTT
>TRBJ2-7|.|TRBV5-1|TRBD2
CASSFRASGTYEQYF
TGCGCCAGCAGCTTTCGGGCTAGCGGAACCTACGAGCAGTACTTC
>TRBJ2-7|.|TRBV27|.
CASSLSYEQYF
TGTGCCAGCAGTCTATCCTACGAGCAGTACTTC
>TRBJ1-1|.|TRBV5-1|.
CASSSTTGNTEAFF
TGCGCCAGCAGCTCCACGACAGGAAACACTGAAGCTTTCTTT
>TRBJ2-7|.|TRBV24-1|.
CATGDLYEQYF
TGTGCCACCGGGGACTTGTACGAGCAGTACTTC
>TRBJ1-1|.|TRBV4-2|.
CASSQEGWTEAFF
TGTGCCAGCAGCCAAGAGGGTTGGACAGAAGCTTTCTTT
>TRBJ1-2|once|TRBV10-3|.
CAISESGQRAYGYTF
TGTGCCATCAGTGAGTCTGGACAGAGGGCCTATGGCTACACCTTC
>TRBJ2-1|.|TRBV27|.
CASREYNEQFF
TGTGCCAGCAGGGAGTACAATGAGCAGTTCTTC
>TRBJ1-6|few|TRBV30|.
CAWSVPGLSPLHF
TGTGCCTGGAGTGTTCCGGGTCTCTCACCCCTCCACTTT
>TRBJ1-1|.|TRBV14|.
CASSQDPGTMNTEAFF
TGTGCCAGCAGCCAAGACCCCGGGACAATGAACACTGAAGCTTTCTTT
>TRBJ2-7|.|TRBV5-1|TRBD2
CASSSGLVTEQYF
TGCGCCAGCAGCTCCGGACTAGTCACCGAGCAGTACTTC
>TRBJ2-2|.|TRBV7-8|TRBD2
CASSWERLAGGPGTGELFF
TGTGCCAGCAGTTGGGAGCGACTAGCGGGAGGGCCGGGCACCGGGGAGCTGTTTTTT
>TRBJ1-2|once|TRBV29-1|TRBD1
CSVETGTGVGYTF
TGCAGCGTTGAAACCGGGACAGGGGTCGGCTACACCTTC
>TRBJ2-4|.|TRBV7-9|TRBD2
CASSSWGTRLAKNIQYF
TGTGCCAGCAGCTCATGGGGGACTAGATTAGCCAAAAACATTCAGTACTTC
>TRBJ2-1|.|TRBV12-3/TRBV12-4|.
CASSQDNEQFF
TGTGCCAGCAGCCAGGACAATGAGCAGTTCTTC
>TRBJ1-2|.|TRBV6-5|.
CASSQARTSGGYTF
TGTGCCAGCAGCCAAGCCCGTACATCCGGGGGCTACACCTTC
>TRBJ2-7|.|TRBV28|.
CASSLGAGEQYF
TGTGCCAGCAGCTTGGGGGCAGGCGAGCAGTACTTC
>TRBJ1-1|once|TRBV5-1|.
CASSPIRQHMNTEAFF
TGCGCCAGCAGCCCGATTAGACAGCACATGAACACTGAAGCTTTCTTT
>TRBJ2-5|.|TRBV5-1|TRBD2
CASSPRLAGGPQTQYF
TGCGCCAGCAGCCCGAGGCTAGCGGGAGGGCCGCAGACCCAGTACTTC
>TRBJ2-5|.|TRBV24-1|.
CATSGQGQFQETQYF
TGTGCCACCAGTGGTCAAGGACAGTTCCAAGAGACCCAGTACTTC